The clone carrying this T cell receptor (beta chain) has a count of ten or more. What it recognizes is unknown. The sample belongs to a study of HIV-infected patients and healthy controls. The study's findings and limits: Eight alpha and eight beta V genes differed significantly in mean usage between HIV-infected patients and controls. Comparisons were complicated because patients and controls had unequal numbers of distinct sequences.

The J segment lost 8 bases and the V segment lost 4 bases, leaving 10 bases of the junction unmatched. The germline CDR1 and CDR2 sequences are MNHNY and SVGAGI (reference sequence). The CDR3 length is 14 residues. Reverse transcription used around 500 ng RNA and constant-region primers for alpha and beta. Each of the alpha and beta chains got its own library through chain-specific third strand synthesis with indices. Ligation attached cDNA to a 5' RACE adapter that carried a random hexamer and SP2 site. A single record per CDR3 protein comes from TCRdb applying MiXCR to the 5' RACE reads. This sample yields 13,000 or so distinct CDR3 sequences, of which 9% to 10% are seen a single time; roughly 7.5% belongs to the top ten. Whole blood was used without fractionation, so all unsorted peripheral T cells were included.

Sequencing used blood. The sequence was collected from an adult in good health. The rearrangement uses TRBV6-6 and TRBJ2-5, with 7 bases that match TRBD1. CDR3 DNA: TGTGCCAGCAGTTTACTGATGGACAGGCCTACCCAGTACTTC. Its translation is CASSLLMDRPTQYF.